The T cell receptor beta chain described here comes from a study of vaccination effects on CD4 cells after COVID-19. Clones were read by immunoSEQ multiplex PCR, and TCRdb kept only the in-frame ones, dropping some. The sample has tens of thousands of clones; about two thirds are singletons. This clone was recorded once. Its antigen is unidentified. Expansion with viral peptide pools was applied to antigen-specific CD4+ T cells by the ViraFEST assay prior to sequencing. Having been cultured for around ten days, the cells underwent CD4+ T cell isolation. Among the vaccine recipients, none had a prior SARS-CoV-2 infection, and nucleocapsid antibodies were negative. This clonotype originated in a human donor who received a COVID-19 vaccine. The material sequenced was CD4+ T cells from PBMCs cultured with SARS-CoV-2 spike peptides, taken before COVID-19 vaccination.

The chain's CDR3 is CASSLSGSRSYEQYF. CDR3 bases: TGTGCCAGCAGTCTAAGCGGGAGTAGGTCCTACGAGCAGTACTTC. This chain connects TRBV28 to TRBJ2-7; 8 bases line up with TRBD2. After removal of 5 bases from V and 1 base from J, the junction contained 7 bases not matched to a gene. This CDR3 region has 15 residues. Germline values: CDR1 MDHEN, CDR2 SYDVKM.